This T cell receptor (beta chain) was recovered during a study of blood T cell repertoires in COVID-19. The wider study: Acute-phase and convalescent COVID-19 samples originated in the United States, Italy and Spain. The analysed material was cDNA or gDNA that came from T cells, B-cell-depleted T cells, or PBMCs.

The CDR3 consists of 14 residues. The trim removed 3 bases at V and 6 bases at J, leaving 4 bases unmatched. CDR1 and CDR2 from the germline V gene are LNHDA and SQIVND (reference sequence). In the source study's methods: How many nucleated cells were present was estimated from reference gene primer amplification. Sequenced by immunoSEQ multiplex PCR; TCRdb stores in-frame clones only, minus some. From that table come the V and J calls and clone size; the DNA was used to work out D and trimming. This sample carries roughly 120,000 clones, 60% to 85% of them seen once, and the ten largest clones take roughly 0.86%.

This chain connects TRBV19 to TRBJ1-4, with 7 bases matching TRBD1. Sequencing was carried out using peripheral blood. This TCR derives from a human donor with acute or convalescent COVID-19. The donor label of this sample is uncertain. For the CDR3, the DNA is TGTGCCAGTAGTATTGGAGGGGGCGATGAAAAACTGTTTTTT. Translation gives CASSIGGGDEKLFF.